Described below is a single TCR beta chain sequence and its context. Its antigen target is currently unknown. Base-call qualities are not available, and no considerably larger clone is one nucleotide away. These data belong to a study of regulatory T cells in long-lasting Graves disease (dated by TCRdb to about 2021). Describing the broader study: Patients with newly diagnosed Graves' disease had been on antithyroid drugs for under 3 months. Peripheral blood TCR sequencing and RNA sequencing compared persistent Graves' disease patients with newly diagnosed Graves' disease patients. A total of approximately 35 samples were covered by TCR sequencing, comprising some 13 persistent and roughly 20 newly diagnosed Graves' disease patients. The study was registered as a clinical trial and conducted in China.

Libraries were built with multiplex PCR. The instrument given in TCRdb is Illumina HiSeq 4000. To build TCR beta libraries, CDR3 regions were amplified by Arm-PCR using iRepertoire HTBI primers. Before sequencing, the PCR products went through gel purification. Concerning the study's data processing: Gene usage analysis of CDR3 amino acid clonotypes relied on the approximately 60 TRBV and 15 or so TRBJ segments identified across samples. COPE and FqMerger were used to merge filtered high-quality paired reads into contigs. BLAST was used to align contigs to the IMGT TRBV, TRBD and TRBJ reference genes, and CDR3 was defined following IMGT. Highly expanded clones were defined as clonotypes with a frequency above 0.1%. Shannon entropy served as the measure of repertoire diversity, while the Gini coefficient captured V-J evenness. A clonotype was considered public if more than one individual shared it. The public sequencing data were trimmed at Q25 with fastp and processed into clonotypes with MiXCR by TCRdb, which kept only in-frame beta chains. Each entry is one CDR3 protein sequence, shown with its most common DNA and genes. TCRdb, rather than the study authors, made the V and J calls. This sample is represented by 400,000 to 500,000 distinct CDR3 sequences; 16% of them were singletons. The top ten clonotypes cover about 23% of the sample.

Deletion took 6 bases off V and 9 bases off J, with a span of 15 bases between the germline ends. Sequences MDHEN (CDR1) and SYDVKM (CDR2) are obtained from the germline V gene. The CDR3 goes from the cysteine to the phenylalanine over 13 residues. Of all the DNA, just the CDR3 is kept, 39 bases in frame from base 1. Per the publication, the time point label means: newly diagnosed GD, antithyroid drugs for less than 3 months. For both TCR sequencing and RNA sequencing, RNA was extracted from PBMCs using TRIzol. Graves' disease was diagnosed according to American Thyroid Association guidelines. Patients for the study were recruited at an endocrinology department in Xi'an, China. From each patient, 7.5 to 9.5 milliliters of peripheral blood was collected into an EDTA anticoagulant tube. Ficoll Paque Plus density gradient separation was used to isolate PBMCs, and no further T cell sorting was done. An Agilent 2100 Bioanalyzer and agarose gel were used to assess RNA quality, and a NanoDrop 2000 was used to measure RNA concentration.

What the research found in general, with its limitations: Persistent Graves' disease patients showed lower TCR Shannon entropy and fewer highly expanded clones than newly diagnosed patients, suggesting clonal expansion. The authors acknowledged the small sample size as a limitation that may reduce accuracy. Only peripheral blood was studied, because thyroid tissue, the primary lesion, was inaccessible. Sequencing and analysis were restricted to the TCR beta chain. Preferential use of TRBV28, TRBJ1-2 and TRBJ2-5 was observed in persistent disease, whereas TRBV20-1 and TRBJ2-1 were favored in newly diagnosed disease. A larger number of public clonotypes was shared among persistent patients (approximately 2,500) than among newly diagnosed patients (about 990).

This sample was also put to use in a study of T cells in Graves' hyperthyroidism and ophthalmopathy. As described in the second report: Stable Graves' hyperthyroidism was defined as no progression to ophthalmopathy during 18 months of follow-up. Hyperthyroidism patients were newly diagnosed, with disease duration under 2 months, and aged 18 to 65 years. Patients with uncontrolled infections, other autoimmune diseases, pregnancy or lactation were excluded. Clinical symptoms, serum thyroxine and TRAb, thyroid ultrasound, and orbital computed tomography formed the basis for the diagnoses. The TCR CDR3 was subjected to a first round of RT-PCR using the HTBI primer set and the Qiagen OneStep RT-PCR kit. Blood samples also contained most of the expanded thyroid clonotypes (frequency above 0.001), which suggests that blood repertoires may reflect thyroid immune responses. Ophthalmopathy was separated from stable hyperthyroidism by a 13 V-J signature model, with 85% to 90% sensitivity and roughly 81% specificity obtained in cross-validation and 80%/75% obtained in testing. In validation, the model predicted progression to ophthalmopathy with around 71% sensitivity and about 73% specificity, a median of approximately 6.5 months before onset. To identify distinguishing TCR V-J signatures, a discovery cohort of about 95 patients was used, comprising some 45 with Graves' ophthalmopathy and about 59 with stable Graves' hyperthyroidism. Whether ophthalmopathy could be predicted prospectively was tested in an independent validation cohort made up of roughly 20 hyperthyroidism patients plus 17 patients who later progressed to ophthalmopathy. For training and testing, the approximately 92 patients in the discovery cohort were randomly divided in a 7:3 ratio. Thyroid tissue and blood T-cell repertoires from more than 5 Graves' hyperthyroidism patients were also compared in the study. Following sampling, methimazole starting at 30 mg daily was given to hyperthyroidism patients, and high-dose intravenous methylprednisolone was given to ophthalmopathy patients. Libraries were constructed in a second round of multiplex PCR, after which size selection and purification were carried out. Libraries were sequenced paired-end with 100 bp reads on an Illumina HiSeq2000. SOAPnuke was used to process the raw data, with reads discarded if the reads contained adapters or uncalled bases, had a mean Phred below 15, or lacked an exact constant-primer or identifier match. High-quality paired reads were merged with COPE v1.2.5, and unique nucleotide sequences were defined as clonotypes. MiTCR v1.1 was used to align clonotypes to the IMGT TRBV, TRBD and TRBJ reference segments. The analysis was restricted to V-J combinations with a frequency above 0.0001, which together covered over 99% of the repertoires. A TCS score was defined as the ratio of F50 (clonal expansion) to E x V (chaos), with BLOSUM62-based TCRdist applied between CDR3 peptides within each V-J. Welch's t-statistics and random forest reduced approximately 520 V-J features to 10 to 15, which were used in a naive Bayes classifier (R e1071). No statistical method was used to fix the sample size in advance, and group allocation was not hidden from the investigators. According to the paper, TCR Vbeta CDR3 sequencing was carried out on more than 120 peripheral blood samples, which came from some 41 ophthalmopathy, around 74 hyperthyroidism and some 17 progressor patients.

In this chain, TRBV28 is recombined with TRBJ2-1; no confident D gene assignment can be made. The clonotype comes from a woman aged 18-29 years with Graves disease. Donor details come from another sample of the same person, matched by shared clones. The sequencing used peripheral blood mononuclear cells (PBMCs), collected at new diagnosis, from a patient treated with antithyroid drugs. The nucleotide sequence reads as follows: TGTGCCAGCAGCCCCGTAGCCCCCAGTGAGCAGTTCTTC. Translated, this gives CASSPVAPSEQFF.